This TCR beta chain was recorded in a study of blood T cell repertoires in COVID-19. Study background: Donors of Cohort 3 who recovered were those that had two negative PCRs, clearance, or symptom resolution.

Per the study methods: Reference gene primer amplification in the assay estimated nucleated cell counts. Repertoires were generated with immunoSEQ multiplex PCR, while TCRdb's copy carries only in-frame clones and drops some. V and J calls and clone size are given by that table; D and trimming were obtained from the DNA. Of 250,000 to 300,000 clones in the sample, approximately 90% were seen once. The CDR3 contains 17 residues. Germline lookup yields CDR1 SGHTA and CDR2 FQGNSA. With 4 bases removed from V and 7 bases from J, the gap between germline ends came to 23 bases. The chain carries TRBV7-2 and TRBJ2-1; perhaps TRBD1 as D (6 bases). The receptor comes from a woman aged 55-70 years in a cohort exposed to, infected with or recovered from COVID-19 (not recorded which). The sample comprised PBMCs or T cells enriched from blood (not recorded which). The CDR3 sequence: CASSYLGTWAIINEQFF. The CDR3 coding sequence is TGTGCCAGCAGCTACCTTGGGACATGGGCAATAATAAATGAGCAGTTCTTC.